This paragraph reports one TCR beta chain. Antigen unknown. This entry belongs to a study of beta chain features in type 1 diabetes. Study-level results: All four CD4+ subsets from Type 1 diabetes patients carried moderately but significantly shorter TCRB CDR3s.

Of the isolated RNA, all was reverse transcribed, and so the sequenced material was expressed TCRB transcripts. Some clones are missing from TCRdb's copy, which holds only in-frame ones; the method was immunoSEQ multiplex PCR. The sample lists more than 95,000 clones; 17% were seen once. V shed 8 bases and J shed 4 bases, with 17 bases lying between them. The CDR3 runs to 14 residues. Germline V gene sequence: CDR1 MNHEY, CDR2 SVGAGI. The sequenced sample was central memory CD4+ T cells from blood. The chain carries TRBV6-5 and TRBJ1-2, with D possibly matching TRBD1 (6 bases). The TCR comes from a man between 18 and 29 years old with type 1 diabetes. CDR3 in amino acids: CASRRGVGVYGYTF. Here the CDR3 DNA reads TGTGCCAGCCGAAGGGGGGTTGGGGTCTATGGCTACACCTTC.